The clone carrying this T cell receptor (beta chain) was detected once. Profiled with immunoSEQ multiplex PCR; TCRdb holds only in-frame clones, not every one. The repertoire holds about 71,000 clones, over 80% seen once, with around 15% in the top ten. Germline loops: CDR1 SEHNR, CDR2 FQNEAQ (reference sequence). This CDR3 has 16 amino acids. The V segment lost 7 bases and the J segment 5 bases; nucleotides outside the gene matches: 15. These data originate in a study of blood T cell repertoires in COVID-19. As for the study in general: Sites across the United States, Italy and Spain contributed samples from acute and convalescent COVID-19.

Sequencing input: peripheral blood. V usage is TRBV7-9 and J usage is TRBJ2-7, with 9 bases that match TRBD2. The clonotype comes from a woman of 80 years or more with acute or convalescent COVID-19. The CDR3 here is CASTPLLTGTSHEQYF. For the CDR3, the DNA is TGTGCCAGCACCCCCCTGTTGACGGGGACTAGCCACGAGCAGTACTTC.